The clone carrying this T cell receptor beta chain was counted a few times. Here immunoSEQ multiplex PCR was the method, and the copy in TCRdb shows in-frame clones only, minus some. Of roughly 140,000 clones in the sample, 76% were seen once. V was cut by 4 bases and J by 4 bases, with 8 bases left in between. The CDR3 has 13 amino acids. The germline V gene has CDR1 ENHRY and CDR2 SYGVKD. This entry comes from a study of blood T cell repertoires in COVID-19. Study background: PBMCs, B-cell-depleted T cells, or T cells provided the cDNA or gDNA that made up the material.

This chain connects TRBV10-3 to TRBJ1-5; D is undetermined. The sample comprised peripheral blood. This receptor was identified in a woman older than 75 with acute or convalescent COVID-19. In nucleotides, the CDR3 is TGTGCCATCAGTGTCGACGGGAATCAGCCCCAGCATTTT. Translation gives CAISVDGNQPQHF.